Here is one T cell receptor beta chain with its context. Which antigen it targets is not known. No per-base quality is available; no much larger clone lies one base away. The data are from a study of blood T cell repertoires in COVID-19 (dated by TCRdb to 2019 to 2021). With regard to the full study: Recovered participants in ImmuneRACE Cohort 3 were defined by two consecutive negative NP/OP PCR tests, clearance by a healthcare professional, or resolution of symptoms. The dataset comprised deeply sampled blood TCRbeta repertoires from subjects exposed to, actively infected with, or recovered from COVID-19. Sample metadata almost always included a de-identified subject ID, COVID-19 status, age in years and sex. Samples came from the ongoing ImmuneRACE study (first 160 participants) plus 1,254 subjects from 6 global collaborators. The repertoires were made available in a free public database intended to serve as a resource for research on the immune response to SARS-CoV-2. HLA class I and class II types, where available, came from metadata supplied by the sample provider rather than from assay-based typing. The prospective study material was composed of cDNA or gDNA derived from T cells, B-cell-depleted T cells, or PBMCs. Samples covering the acute and convalescent phases of COVID-19 were provided by collaborators in the United States, Italy and Spain. The full study reports these points: The amount of clinical and demographic metadata varied by source and participant and was provided uncurated.

For CDR1 and CDR2, the germline V gene (reference sequence) lists MNHEY and SMNVEV. Taken from cysteine to phenylalanine, the CDR3 has 16 residues. Just the 48-base CDR3 DNA is kept, in frame starting at base 1. V drops 3 bases and J drops 6 bases, leaving 17 bases in between. Enrolling through a virtual design, the prospective study's participants ranged in age from roughly 18 to 89 years and lived across 24 United States geographic areas. In the prospective study, participants were assigned to cohorts based on the clinical history participants reported in a screening survey and a study questionnaire. In the prospective study, mobile phlebotomists collected whole blood, serum and a nasopharyngeal or oropharyngeal swab from each participant. Additional blood draws and questionnaires over a roughly two-month period could optionally be provided by prospective study participants. Before DNA extraction, blood samples from the prospective study were shipped at room temperature or frozen.

TCRbeta CDR3 regions were amplified from genomic DNA by means of the immunoSEQ Assay, a bias-controlled multiplex PCR. From the authors' description of their analysis: The number of nucleated cells in each sample was estimated from the amplification of reference gene primers within the assay. Sequence reads were collapsed and filtered to measure the absolute abundance of every unique TCRbeta CDR3 rearrangement. For each sample, productive Simpson clonality was calculated as the square root of Simpson's diversity index across productive rearrangements. TCRdb re-hosts the immuneACCESS table, in-frame sequences only. Its copies lack some clones; in the studies checked, an unresolved V gene accounts for under half of them, and the cause for the rest is not known. D and trimming come from the DNA, and the V and J calls and clone size come from that table. This sample has 200,000 to 250,000 clones in its table, and about nine tenths of those were observed once. The ten largest account for 7% to 8.5% of the sample.

This receptor was identified in a man younger than 40 in a cohort exposed to, infected with or recovered from COVID-19 (not recorded which). This sequence uses TRBV27 and TRBJ2-2; the D region possibly corresponds to TRBD1 (5 bases align). Sequencing was done on a sample of PBMCs or T cells enriched from blood (not recorded which). Read as DNA, the sequence is TGTGCCAGCAGTTTTGCGTCGGTCTGGGGCGCCGGGGAGCTGTTTTTT. This sequence encodes CASSFASVWGAGELFF.